This entry lists 16 T cell receptor beta chains sequenced from one sample in a study of blood T cell repertoires in COVID-19. Using immunoSEQ multiplex PCR, the repertoire was profiled, and TCRdb retains in-frame clones only, with some absent. The profile shows over 150,000 clones, over 80% of them singletons. Sample: peripheral blood. The source is a woman aged 55-75 years with acute or convalescent COVID-19.

The rearrangement joins TRBV5-1 to TRBJ1-2; 7 nucleotides line up with TRBD1. V lost 2 bases and J lost 1; bases outside the gene matches: 2. The CDR3 totals 14 residues. Germline CDR1 is SGHRS and CDR2 is YFSETQ. The CDR3 DNA sequence: TGCGCCAGCAGCTTAAGGGACAGTAACTATGGCTACACCTTC. It translates to CASSLRDSNYGYTF. The complete variable domain, with remaining parts taken from reference TRBV5-1 and TRBJ1-2, reads KAGVTQTPRYLIKTRGQQVTLSCSPISGHRSVSWYQQTPGQGLQFLFEYFSETQRNKGNFPGRFSGRQFSNSRSEMNVSTLELGDSALYLCASSLRDSNYGYTFGSGTRLTVV.

This chain links TRBV28 with TRBJ1-1; TRBD1 matches 9 bases. The CDR3 consists of 15 residues. CDR1 is MDHEN and CDR2 is SYDVKM in the germline V gene. The V and J ends lost 5 bases and 14 bases, in that order; junction bases with no gene match: 18. CDR3 loop: CASSRPTGGGSLKFF. The DNA for the CDR3 is TGTGCCAGCAGTCGCCCTACAGGGGGCGGCTCTCTCAAATTCTTT.

This clone appeared a few times. The chain couples TRBV7-9 to TRBJ1-2; no clear D. This CDR3 contains 14 residues. Trimming pared 2 bases from V and 4 bases from J, leaving 11 bases between. Germline assignment: CDR1 SEHNR and CDR2 FQNEAQ (reference sequence). The CDR3 here is CASSLRRESYGYTF. DNA of the CDR3: TGTGCCAGCAGCTTAAGAAGGGAGAGCTATGGCTACACCTTC.

The chain links TRBV19 to TRBJ1-6, with 7 bases that match TRBD1. Unmatched junction bases numbered 2, after V lost 9 bases and J lost 3 bases. Germline V gene lookup returns CDR1 LNHDA and CDR2 SQIVND (reference sequence). The CDR3 spans 13 residues. The CDR3 is CASRDSYNSPLHF. For the CDR3, the DNA is TGTGCCAGCCGGGACAGCTATAATTCACCCCTCCACTTT.

The DNA of the CDR3 is TGTGCCAGCAGCTTAGGTCTAGCGGGGGTCTCCTACGAGCAGTACTTC. Its protein is CASSLGLAGVSYEQYF. This chain links TRBV11-2 with TRBJ2-7, with TRBD2 matching 10 bases. The CDR3 runs 16 residues. Per the germline V gene, CDR1 is SGHAT and CDR2 is FQNNGV. The V and J ends lost 1 base and 0 bases, in that order; junction bases with no gene match: 3.

CDR3 nucleotides: TGTGCCAGCAGTTACTCCGGCAGGGCTAACTATGGCTACACCTTC. Encoded protein: CASSYSGRANYGYTF. The J gene is TRBJ1-2, the V gene TRBV6-5; tentative D call: TRBD1 (5 bases). Trimming pared 0 bases from V and 0 bases from J, leaving 8 bases between. This CDR3 has 15 residues. Germline loops: CDR1 MNHEY, CDR2 SVGAGI.

This chain's CDR3 is CASSLTRVYEQYF. For the CDR3, the DNA is TGTGCCAGCAGTCTGACTAGAGTGTACGAGCAGTACTTC. V and J are TRBV7-2 and TRBJ2-7; a weak D match, TRBD2 (6 bases). This CDR3 is built from 13 residues. The V and J ends lost 6 bases and 4 bases respectively, with 13 bases between them. Looked up from germline, CDR1 is SGHTA and CDR2 is FQGNSA.

This clone came up a few times. The J gene is TRBJ1-4, the V gene TRBV2; 7 bases map to TRBD1. Trimming cost V 6 bases and J 7 bases; bases outside gene matches: 5. Germline CDR1 reads SNHLY; CDR2 reads FYNNEI. This CDR3 is 13 amino acids long. DNA for the CDR3: TGTGCCAGCAGCGCAACAGGGGTTGAAAAACTGTTTTTT. Its protein is CASSATGVEKLFF.

V usage is TRBV7-6 and J usage is TRBJ2-2, with TRBD2 matching over 12 bases. Germline CDR1 is SGHVS and CDR2 is FNYEAQ. J gave up 0 bases and V 5 bases, and 1 base lay outside the gene matches. The CDR3 is made up of 16 amino acids. CDR3 amino acids: CASSPSGGANTGELFF. CDR3 DNA: TGTGCCAGCAGCCCTAGCGGGGGGGCGAACACCGGGGAGCTGTTTTTT.

This clone was observed a single time. V is TRBV5-1 and J is TRBJ1-6; D remains ambiguous. The CDR3 length is 16 residues. Germline CDR1 reads SGHRS; CDR2 reads YFSETQ. Trimming stripped 1 base from V and 0 bases from J, with 8 bases between. CDR3: CASSLYLSSYNSPLHF. Here the CDR3 DNA reads TGCGCCAGCAGCTTGTACCTCAGCTCCTATAATTCACCCCTCCACTTT.

The chain joins TRBV4-3 to TRBJ2-1, with TRBD2 matching 8 bases. Germline loops: CDR1 LGHNA, CDR2 YSLEER. J gave up 3 bases and V 4 bases, and 8 bases lay outside the gene matches. The CDR3 length is 16 residues. The CDR3 is CASSRSTGLGYNEQFF. CDR3 bases: TGCGCCAGCAGCCGATCAACGGGACTAGGCTACAATGAGCAGTTCTTC.

The chain is built from TRBV18 and TRBJ2-1; 12 bases are shared with TRBD1. Looked up from germline, CDR1 is KGHSH and CDR2 is LQKENI. CDR3 size: 15 residues. Trimming cost V 4 bases and J 12 bases; bases outside gene matches: 10. The DNA for the CDR3 is TGTGCCAGCTCACGGGACAGGGGGCTCGTAATGGGGCAGTTCTTC. Protein: CASSRDRGLVMGQFF.

V gene TRBV6-2 or TRBV6-3 combines with J gene TRBJ1-4; TRBD1 might be the D (5 bases). There are 14 residues in the CDR3. V gave up 5 bases and J gave up 0 bases, with 7 bases separating them. Looked up from germline, CDR1 is MNHEY and CDR2 is SVGEGT. The CDR3 sequence is CASSDSATNEKLFF. CDR3 bases: TGTGCCAGCAGTGACAGCGCAACTAATGAAAAACTGTTTTTT.

The V call is TRBV11-1, the J call TRBJ1-3; D remains ambiguous. Germline V CDR1 and CDR2: SGHAT, FQDESV (reference sequence). CDR3 size: 16 residues. V lost 2 bases and J lost 4, with 15 bases in between. In nucleotides, the CDR3 is TGTGCCAGCAGCTTAAAAGGCCAGCGTGGAGGAAACACCATATATTTT. Translated: CASSLKGQRGGNTIYF.

The V gene is TRBV9, the J gene TRBJ1-2; TRBD1 matches 9 bases. From germline, CDR1 is SGDLS and CDR2 YYNGEE. The ends lost 0 bases at V and 8 bases at J; junction bases unmatched: 2. The CDR3 is made up of 13 amino acids. In DNA form, the CDR3 reads TGTGCCAGCAGCGTAGGACAGGGGGTGGGCTACACCTTC. Translating it yields CASSVGQGVGYTF.

This clone showed up just a few times. V gene TRBV9 combines with J gene TRBJ1-3, with D perhaps matching TRBD1 (5 bases). Trimming pared 4 bases from V and 2 bases from J, leaving 10 bases between. Germline loops: CDR1 SGDLS, CDR2 YYNGEE. This CDR3 has 14 residues. The CDR3 DNA sequence: TGTGCCAGCAGCCCAGCGGGGGCTGGAAACACCATATATTTT. Translation gives CASSPAGAGNTIYF.